The rows below give T cell receptor beta chains drawn from one sample of a study of spatial heterogeneity in lung cancer. TCRdb reanalysed the 5' RACE reads using MiXCR and keeps one entry per CDR3 protein. The table has some 110,000 distinct CDR3 sequences, 10% to 15% seen once. The sample consisted of PBMCs, taken at follow-up. The receptors come from a male donor with early-stage non-small cell lung cancer. Both conserved end residues are trimmed from each CDR3.

j_call v_call cdr3_aa
TRBJ2-1 TRBV2 ASSEEGQGAKF
TRBJ2-1 TRBV5-1 ASRNGQGALEREQF
TRBJ2-7 TRBV10-3 AIRGPGSYEQY
TRBJ2-7 TRBV30 AWSVVLDRAAYEQY
TRBJ2-1 TRBV6-2/TRBV6-3 ASSYRGSEQF
TRBJ1-2 TRBV2 ASSDQGARIAGYT
TRBJ2-3 TRBV7-9 ASSKTSSTDTQY
TRBJ2-3 TRBV20-1 SASRPGQGVTDTQY
TRBJ1-1 TRBV28 ASSDPLDTEAF
TRBJ2-6 TRBV7-9 ASSRTGGSSSGANVLT
TRBJ2-3 TRBV27 ASSFAGGGGYTQY
TRBJ2-5 TRBV18 ASSPDRAQETQY
TRBJ1-1 TRBV11-3 ASSLNPGDTEAF
TRBJ1-5 TRBV28 ASTLEPGQLYSNQPQH
TRBJ1-1 TRBV18 ASSPEGGTEAF